This entry concerns a single T cell receptor (beta chain). This specimen comes from a study of T cells in Graves' hyperthyroidism and ophthalmopathy. V dropped 5 bases and J dropped 4; count of bases not matched to a gene: 4. The CDR3 contains 13 residues. Germline CDR1 is DFQATT and CDR2 is SNEGSKA (reference sequence). Amplification targeted TCR beta CDR3 regions from RNA transcripts. The primer set for the first-round RT-PCR of the TCR CDR3 was HTBI. TCRdb independently ran MiXCR on the multiplex PCR reads; one entry per CDR3 protein. The profile shows approximately 870,000 distinct CDR3 sequences, roughly 40% of them singletons. For Graves' hyperthyroidism to be stable, ophthalmopathy could not progress within 18 months.

The chain combines TRBV20-1 with TRBJ2-7, with TRBD1 matching over 11 bases. The source is a man younger than 35 with Graves' hyperthyroidism. The sample consisted of blood. CDR3 sequence: CSARTGGQYEQYF. The CDR3 DNA reads TGCAGTGCTCGGACAGGGGGCCAATACGAGCAGTACTTC.